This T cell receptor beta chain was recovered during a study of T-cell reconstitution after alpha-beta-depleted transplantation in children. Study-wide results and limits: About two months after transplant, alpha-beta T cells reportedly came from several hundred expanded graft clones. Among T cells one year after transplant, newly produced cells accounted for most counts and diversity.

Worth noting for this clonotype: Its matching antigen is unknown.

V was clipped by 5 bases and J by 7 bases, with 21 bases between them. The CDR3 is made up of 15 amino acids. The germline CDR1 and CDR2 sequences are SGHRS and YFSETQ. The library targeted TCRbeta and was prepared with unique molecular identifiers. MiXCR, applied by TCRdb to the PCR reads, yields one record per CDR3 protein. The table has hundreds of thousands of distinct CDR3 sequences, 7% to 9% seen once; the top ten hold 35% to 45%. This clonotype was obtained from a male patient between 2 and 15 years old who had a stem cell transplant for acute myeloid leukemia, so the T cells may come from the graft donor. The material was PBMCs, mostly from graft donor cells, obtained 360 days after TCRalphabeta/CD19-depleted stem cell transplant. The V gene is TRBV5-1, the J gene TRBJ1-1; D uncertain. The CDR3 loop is CASRPEAGIPIEAFF. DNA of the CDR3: TGCGCCAGCAGGCCAGAGGCCGGGATCCCCATTGAAGCTTTCTTT. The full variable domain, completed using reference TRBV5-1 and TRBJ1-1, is KAGVTQTPRYLIKTRGQQVTLSCSPISGHRSVSWYQQTPGQGLQFLFEYFSETQRNKGNFPGRFSGRQFSNSRSEMNVSTLELGDSALYLCASRPEAGIPIEAFFGQGTRLTVV.